This T cell receptor beta chain came from a study of T cells in Graves' hyperthyroidism and ophthalmopathy. Overall study results and limits: Clonotypes that were expanded in thyroid above 0.001 mostly appeared in blood too. Ophthalmopathy and stable hyperthyroidism were separated by a 13 V-J model.

This clonotype was seen ten or more times. Its target is unknown. TCR beta CDR3 region amplification was performed from RNA transcripts. Carried out on the TCR CDR3, a first-round RT-PCR used the HTBI primer set. TCRdb re-analysed the multiplex PCR reads in MiXCR, keeping a single row per CDR3 protein. The sample yields approximately 400,000 distinct CDR3 sequences, roughly an eighth seen once. V dropped 6 bases and J dropped 4 bases, with 19 bases sitting between them. This CDR3 region has 15 residues. CDR1 is DFQATT and CDR2 is SNEGSKA in the germline V gene (reference sequence). The TCR comes from a man aged 50 to 59 with Graves' ophthalmopathy. Sequenced: blood. This sequence joins TRBV20-1 and TRBJ2-1; no reliable D call. Here the CDR3 DNA reads TGCAGTGCCACTTCGCACGTAGGAGATTACAATGAGCAGTTCTTC. Encoded protein: CSATSHVGDYNEQFF.